The 15 T cell receptor beta chains below all came from one sample that was sequenced in a study of T-cell reconstitution after alpha-beta-depleted transplantation in children. Unique molecular identifiers were incorporated into the prepared TCRbeta library. TCRdb redid the calling of the PCR reads with MiXCR, one entry per CDR3 protein. The sample carries 240,000 or so distinct CDR3 sequences, 6.5% to 9% recorded once. Sequenced material: PBMCs, mostly from graft donor cells, taken 180 days after TCRalphabeta/CD19-depleted stem cell transplant. Source of these receptors: a male patient aged 10 to 17 who had a stem cell transplant for acute lymphoblastic leukemia, so the T cells may come from the graft donor.

The chain recombines TRBV20-1 with TRBJ1-1; the D gene is possibly TRBD1 (6 bases). Trimming removed 5 bases from V and 4 bases from J, with 17 bases in between. CDR3 size: 14 residues. From germline, CDR1 is DFQATT and CDR2 SNEGSKA (reference sequence). CDR3 sequence: CSAHEIQGATEAFF. In DNA, the CDR3 is TGCAGTGCTCATGAAATACAGGGAGCCACTGAAGCTTTCTTT.

This clonotype was seen at least ten times. The chain joins TRBV12-3 or TRBV12-4 to TRBJ1-6; D not certain. V was shortened by 2 bases and J by 14 bases, with 10 bases between the two germline ends. The CDR3 extends over 12 amino acids. CDR3 in DNA: TGTGCCAGCAGTTTATTCACGGAGACCCTCCACTTT. Amino acid sequence: CASSLFTETLHF.

This clonotype was counted ten times or more. The V and J genes are TRBV10-3 and TRBJ2-2; 7 bases fit TRBD1. V was pared by 10 bases and J by 3 bases, with 5 bases of the junction left unmatched. The germline gives CDR1 ENHRY, CDR2 SYGVKD. The CDR3 sequence is 13 residues long. In DNA form, the CDR3 reads TGTGCCACGAGGGGGCACGACACCGGGGAGCTGTTTTTT. Translating gives CATRGHDTGELFF.

On this clonotype: This may come from a read error, since a much larger clone is one base off. The rearrangement joins TRBV5-6 to TRBJ2-7; 14 nucleotides agree with TRBD2. Germline V gene sequence: CDR1 SGHDT, CDR2 YYEEEE. CDR3 length equals 19 residues. J was trimmed by 9 bases and V by 0 bases; bases with no gene match: 17. The CDR3 region is CASSLVGLAGVGYGWAQYF. The CDR3 nucleotides are TGTGCCAGCAGCTTGGTGGGACTAGCGGGAGTTGGTTACGGGTGGGCGCAGTACTTC. Variable domain in full (rest from reference TRBV5-6 and TRBJ2-7): DAGVTQSPTHLIKTRGQQVTLRCSPKSGHDTVSWYQQALGQGPQFIFQYYEEEERQRGNFPDRFSGHQFPNYSSELNVNALLLGDSALYLCASSLVGLAGVGYGWAQYFGPGTRLTVT.

This clonotype was seen ten or more times. The CDR3 protein is CASRANPGTATGELFF. CDR3 coding DNA: TGTGCCAGCAGAGCCAACCCGGGGACAGCTACCGGGGAGCTGTTTTTT. This rearrangement joins TRBV6-4 to TRBJ2-2; 7 bases are shared with TRBD1. In germline, CDR1 is MRHNA, CDR2 SNTAGT. After removal of 6 bases from V and 5 bases from J, the junction contained 12 bases not matched to a gene. The CDR3 loop spans 16 amino acids.

In its sample, this clonotype was seen many times. The genes are TRBV28 and TRBJ1-1, with TRBD1 identical over 11 bases. Trimming at V came to 7 bases and at J to 4 bases, leaving 8 bases not matched to a gene. The germline V gene encodes CDR1 MDHEN and CDR2 SYDVKM. CDR3 length equals 15 residues. CDR3 nucleotides: TGTGCCAGCATTAGGACAGGGGGCTTGGGCACTGAAGCTTTCTTT. Translation: CASIRTGGLGTEAFF.

This clonotype came up many times. The rearrangement uses TRBV19 and TRBJ1-1; unclear D gene. The V gene's germline CDR1 is LNHDA and CDR2 SQIVND (reference sequence). The CDR3 loop spans 14 amino acids. V dropped 8 bases and J dropped 4 bases, with 17 bases sitting between them. In DNA, the CDR3 is TGTGCCAGTCCAACACTCCGGGTGGGCACTGAAGCTTTCTTT. Translating it yields CASPTLRVGTEAFF.

This clonotype was counted only a few times. This chain joins TRBV6-1 and TRBJ2-3; no clear D gene. The CDR3 length is 13 residues. V was cut by 11 bases and J by 2 bases, with 14 bases left in between. Germline CDR1 is MNHNS and CDR2 is SASEGT. CDR3 amino acids: CAPRRKVTDTQYF. CDR3 nucleotide sequence: TGTGCCCCTAGACGGAAAGTCACAGATACGCAGTATTTT.

This clonotype was observed a handful of times. A much larger clone lies one base from this, so it may be a read error. The V gene is TRBV20-1, the J gene TRBJ2-5; the D is unclear. Germline lookup yields CDR1 DFQATT and CDR2 SNEGSKA (reference sequence). V lost 3 bases to trimming and J lost 3 bases, with 11 bases between them. There are 13 residues in the CDR3. The CDR3 sequence is CSASLSVEETQYF. The CDR3 DNA follows: TGCAGTGCTAGTTTAAGCGTCGAAGAGACCCAGTACTTC.

This clonotype was recorded at least ten times. This chain connects TRBV25-1 to TRBJ2-7; 7 positions agree with TRBD1. The CDR3 is made up of 13 amino acids. Germline trimming cut 6 bases from V and 5 bases from J; bases unmatched to any gene: 7. Germline V gives CDR1 MGHDK, CDR2 SYGVNS. CDR3 sequence: CASSFTGADEQYF. CDR3 sequence (DNA): TGTGCCAGCAGCTTCACAGGGGCCGACGAGCAGTACTTC.

This clonotype was recorded many times. This chain joins TRBV12-3 or TRBV12-4 and TRBJ1-1; D is uncertain. V dropped 1 base and J dropped 4 bases, with 10 bases sitting between them. There are 14 residues in the CDR3. The CDR3 reads CASSLVGSPTEAFF. The DNA for the CDR3 is TGTGCCAGCAGTTTAGTGGGCAGCCCCACTGAAGCTTTCTTT.

This clonotype was found many times. This sequence joins TRBV28 and TRBJ2-7; 7 positions agree with TRBD1. The CDR3 loop spans 16 amino acids. Trimming at V came to 1 base and at J to 1 base, leaving 7 bases not matched to a gene. Germline loops: CDR1 MDHEN, CDR2 SYDVKM. The CDR3 DNA reads TGTGCCAGCAGTTTATTTAGGCCAGGGGGATCCTACGAGCAGTACTTC. The encoded protein is CASSLFRPGGSYEQYF.

This clonotype turned up a few times. The V gene is TRBV6-2 or TRBV6-3, the J gene TRBJ1-2, with D maybe TRBD1 (6 bases). CDR1 and CDR2 (germline): MNHEY, SVGEGT. CDR3 length equals 15 residues. The V and J ends lost 8 bases and 3 bases respectively, with 19 bases between them. This CDR3 reads CASVGIRGPYYGYTF. CDR3 in DNA: TGTGCCAGCGTCGGGATCAGGGGCCCGTACTATGGCTACACCTTC.

Worth noting for this clonotype: A read error may explain this, as a much larger clone is one base away. The gene calls are TRBV18 and TRBJ1-2; no reliable D call. The germline V gene has CDR1 KGHSH and CDR2 LQKENI. V gave up 3 bases and J gave up 4 bases, with 15 bases separating them. The CDR3 extends over 15 amino acids. The CDR3 protein is CASSPGSGLLYGYTF. The CDR3 bases are TGTGCCAGCTCACCGGGGAGTGGACTTCTCTATGGCTACACCTTC.

Ten or more counts support this clonotype. The chain links TRBV5-1 to TRBJ1-2; D unclear. The germline V and J ends were trimmed by 4 bases and 4 bases, with 11 bases remaining between them. The germline CDR1 and CDR2 sequences are SGHRS and YFSETQ. The CDR3 is made up of 13 amino acids. The CDR3 spells CASSLGTLYGYTF. The CDR3 bases are TGCGCCAGCAGCCTGGGAACGCTCTATGGCTACACCTTC.